This T cell receptor (beta chain) was found in a study of metastatic and nonmetastatic thyroid tumors. About the study: Repertoire comparisons spanned blood and tumor or nodule tissue from malignant and benign thyroid patients.

This clone is categorized as large (0.1 to 1%). Its antigen is not known. Thyroid surgery was preceded by no treatment in any patient. Notes on the study in general: Benign nodules were reported to have significantly lower TCR beta diversity than malignant thyroid tumors, in blood and tumor.

Germline CDR1 and CDR2: MNHEY and SMNVEV (reference sequence). CDR3 size: 14 residues. Deletions cut 6 bases from V and 4 bases from J, with 15 bases between. Source study methods: The study's classifier, a distant-metastasis tool for papillary thyroid cancer, was built using CDR3 differences across clinicopathological groups. TCRdb reassembled clones from the PCR reads with MiXCR. TCRdb, rather than the study authors, made the V and J calls. Among about 5,000 clones listed, about 30% were seen once. The sample taken for sequencing was adjacent normal tissue. This chain connects TRBV27 to TRBJ1-2; D may be TRBD1 (6 bases). The receptor was derived from a female donor with papillary thyroid cancer or a benign thyroid nodule (not recorded which). Some clones in this sample may be carry-over from other donors' samples. The CDR3 DNA follows: TGTGCCAGCAGCTCCTTCGGGGGCCCCTATGGCTACACCTTC. This codes for CASSSFGGPYGYTF.